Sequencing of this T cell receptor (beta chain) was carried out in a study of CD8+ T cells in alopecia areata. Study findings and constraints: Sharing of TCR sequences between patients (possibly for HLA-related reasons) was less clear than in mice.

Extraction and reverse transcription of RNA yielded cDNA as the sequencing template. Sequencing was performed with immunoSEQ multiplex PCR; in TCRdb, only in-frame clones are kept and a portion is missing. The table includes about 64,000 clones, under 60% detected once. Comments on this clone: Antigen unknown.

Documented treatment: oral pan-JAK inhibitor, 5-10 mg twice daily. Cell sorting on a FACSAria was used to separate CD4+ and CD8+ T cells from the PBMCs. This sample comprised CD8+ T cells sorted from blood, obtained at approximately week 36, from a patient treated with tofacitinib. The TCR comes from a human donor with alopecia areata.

Written as DNA, the CDR3 is TGTGCCAGCAGCTTAGGGGGCAAAGGGAGCTATGGCTACACCTTC. Translating it yields CASSLGGKGSYGYTF. The rearrangement links TRBV5-4 to TRBJ1-2; 7 nucleotides agree with TRBD1. Germline V gene sequence: CDR1 SGHNT, CDR2 YYREEE (reference sequence). V lost 2 bases and J lost 4; bases outside the gene matches: 8. CDR3 length equals 15 residues.